Below, one T cell receptor beta chain is given with its context. Its antigen is not known. TCRdb re-called the 5' RACE reads; every CDR3 protein appears as one record, without DNA. The table lists over 150,000 distinct CDR3 sequences, with roughly 21% in the top ten. The CDR3 extends over 15 amino acids. The data derive from a study of T cells expressing NK-cell markers. Looking at the study overall: Repertoire data for TCR beta were derived from sorted T cells (CD3+CD56+NKG2C+, CD3+CD56+NKG2C- and CD3+CD56-NKG2C+). Sequencing covered eight donors, seven HCMV-seropositive and one seronegative. Study-wide points: A few donors' CD3+CD56-NKG2C+ cells were dominated by the same clonotypes.

This chain connects TRBV21-1 to TRBJ1-2; the TCRdb call, TRBD1, lacks DNA for checking. TRBV21-1 is designated a pseudogene. The sequence was collected from a man aged 18-69 years in good health. Sequencing was performed on blood T cells: a sorted CD56 or NKG2C T cell subset, CD4+ or CD8+ T cells, or bulk PBMC T cells (not recorded which). CDR3 residues: CASSKVQGADFGYTF.